This TCR beta chain came from a study of Graves' ophthalmopathy and Graves' hyperthyroidism. Study in general: Investigators collected peripheral blood at initial diagnosis, before any treatment was given.

RNA served as the template for amplifying TCR beta CDR3 regions. After a first-round RT-PCR with HTBI primers, a second-round multiplex PCR was run. TCRdb fed the multiplex PCR reads into MiXCR, producing one record per CDR3 protein. The sample comprises about 240,000 distinct CDR3 sequences, roughly 50% of which are singletons, and about 45% rests with the top ten. There are a few counts of this clonotype. Its cognate antigen is unknown. Study results and limitations: A majority of expanded thyroid clonotypes exceeding 0.001 frequency were likewise present in blood.

V was trimmed by 6 bases and J by 6 bases, leaving 12 bases between them. This CDR3 contains 12 residues. The germline V gene has CDR1 MDHEN and CDR2 SYDVKM. This chain connects TRBV28 to TRBJ2-7; a weak D match, TRBD1 (6 bases). The receptor's source is an adult man with Graves' ophthalmopathy. Sequenced sample: peripheral blood. CDR3 sequence reads: CASRQGGVEQYF. DNA for the CDR3: TGTGCCAGCAGACAGGGTGGGGTCGAGCAGTACTTC.